The clone carrying this T cell receptor (beta chain) has only one observation. Its target is not known. Unmatched junction bases numbered 3, after V lost 6 bases and J lost 4 bases. CDR3 length: 14 residues. Germline V CDR1 and CDR2: SGHRS, YFSETQ. The study drew the donors from its roughly 130-subject validation cohort, separate from the roughly 700-subject first cohort. This specimen comes from a study of cytomegalovirus exposure and HLA in healthy donors. Method: immunoSEQ multiplex PCR; TCRdb's copy keeps in-frame clones and lacks some. Counted here are 150,000 or so clones, about nine tenths occurring once; the ten biggest clones make up less than 7%. Study-wide results and limits: According to a subsequent analysis, TCR clusters identified in the first cohort showed a tendency to co-occur across the 120 validation repertoires. In vitro data verified a few CMV-associated chains as specific for CMV antigens.

Source material: PBMCs. The source of this sequence is a woman aged 25 to 39 in good health and CMV-seropositive. The chain employs TRBV5-1 and TRBJ2-3; 12 bases map to TRBD2. Written as DNA, the CDR3 is TGCGCCAGCACTAGGACTAGCGGGGCAGATACGCAGTATTTT. Its translation: CASTRTSGADTQYF.